This TCR beta chain derives from a study of cytomegalovirus exposure and HLA in healthy donors. PCR involved 60 Vbeta and 13 Jbeta primers. The table came from immunoSEQ multiplex PCR; TCRdb's copy has only in-frame clones and leaves some out. The sample lists about 100,000 clones, about 76% occurring once. General study points: Highly shared variants forming one cluster were likely a sequencing artifact.

With V trimmed by 5 bases and J by 4 bases, 6 bases remained unmatched. CDR3 length equals 14 residues. Looked up from germline, CDR1 is MNHEY and CDR2 is SMNVEV (reference sequence). In regard to this clone: No antigen is known for it.

The receptor was isolated from a middle-aged man in good health and CMV-seropositive. The sequenced material came from PBMCs. The chain combines TRBV27 with TRBJ1-2; 8 bases map to TRBD1. CDR3 sequence reads: CASSQQGAIYGYTF. The DNA for the CDR3 is TGTGCCAGCAGTCAGCAGGGGGCCATCTATGGCTACACCTTC.